This entry concerns a single TCR beta chain. The sample is drawn from a study of blood T cell repertoires in COVID-19. Study in general: Sites across the United States, Italy and Spain contributed samples from acute and convalescent COVID-19. From T cells, B-cell-depleted T cells, or PBMCs came the material, which was cDNA or gDNA.

Authors' analysis steps: How many nucleated cells were present was estimated from reference gene primer amplification. Profiling relied on immunoSEQ multiplex PCR, and the TCRdb table lists in-frame clones only, not all of them. V, J and clone size are taken as reported in that table, and D and trimming were inferred from the DNA itself. Here the sample spans 250,000 to 300,000 clones, about 76% being singletons. This receptor was obtained from a woman aged 55-75 years with active or convalescent COVID-19. The sequencing input was peripheral blood.

As DNA, the CDR3 is TGTGCCAGTAGTATGGGGGCAGTGAGGGATAGCACAGATACGCAGTATTTT. Residues: CASSMGAVRDSTDTQYF. The chain recombines TRBV19 with TRBJ2-3, with a tentative D call TRBD1 (6 bases). Germline V gives CDR1 LNHDA, CDR2 SQIVND (reference sequence). The CDR3 loop spans 17 amino acids. Trimming removed 3 bases at V and 0 bases at J, with 16 bases between.